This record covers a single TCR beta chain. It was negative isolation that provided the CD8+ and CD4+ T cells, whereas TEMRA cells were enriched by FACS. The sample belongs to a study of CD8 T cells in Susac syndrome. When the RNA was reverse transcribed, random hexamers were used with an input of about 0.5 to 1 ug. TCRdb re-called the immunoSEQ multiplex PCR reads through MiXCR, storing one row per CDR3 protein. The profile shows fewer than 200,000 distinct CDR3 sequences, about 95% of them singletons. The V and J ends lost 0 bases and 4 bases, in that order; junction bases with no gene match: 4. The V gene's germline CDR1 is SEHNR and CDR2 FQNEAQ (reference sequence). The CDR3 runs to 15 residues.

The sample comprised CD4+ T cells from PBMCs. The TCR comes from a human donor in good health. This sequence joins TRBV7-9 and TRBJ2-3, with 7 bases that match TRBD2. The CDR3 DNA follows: TGTGCCAGCAGCTTAGCCCCGACTAGCCCAGATACGCAGTATTTT. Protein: CASSLAPTSPDTQYF.